This T cell receptor (beta chain) was sequenced during a study of blood T cell repertoires in COVID-19. Study-level information: Samples taken during acute and convalescent COVID-19 were collected in the United States, Italy and Spain.

Clinical history reported by participants formed the basis on which cohorts were assigned. Recovered status applied to Cohort 3 donors who had two consecutive negative PCRs. It also applied to those with clearance or with symptom resolution. Per the study methods: Reference gene primer amplification gave nucleated cell count estimates. Sequencing was performed with immunoSEQ multiplex PCR; in TCRdb, only in-frame clones are kept and a portion is missing. V, J and clone size were drawn from that table, and D and trimming were deduced from the DNA. The sample yields around 290,000 clones, about nine tenths seen once. There are 16 residues in the CDR3.

The sequence was obtained from a woman in her twenties or thirties who had recovered from COVID-19. V usage is TRBV21-1 and J usage is TRBJ1-1. TRBV21-1 represents a pseudogene. Input material: PBMCs or T cells enriched from blood (not recorded which). CDR3 protein: CASSMVRVFMNTEAFF. For the CDR3, the DNA is TGTGCCAGCAGCATGGTCCGGGTCTTCATGAACACTGAAGCTTTCTTT.